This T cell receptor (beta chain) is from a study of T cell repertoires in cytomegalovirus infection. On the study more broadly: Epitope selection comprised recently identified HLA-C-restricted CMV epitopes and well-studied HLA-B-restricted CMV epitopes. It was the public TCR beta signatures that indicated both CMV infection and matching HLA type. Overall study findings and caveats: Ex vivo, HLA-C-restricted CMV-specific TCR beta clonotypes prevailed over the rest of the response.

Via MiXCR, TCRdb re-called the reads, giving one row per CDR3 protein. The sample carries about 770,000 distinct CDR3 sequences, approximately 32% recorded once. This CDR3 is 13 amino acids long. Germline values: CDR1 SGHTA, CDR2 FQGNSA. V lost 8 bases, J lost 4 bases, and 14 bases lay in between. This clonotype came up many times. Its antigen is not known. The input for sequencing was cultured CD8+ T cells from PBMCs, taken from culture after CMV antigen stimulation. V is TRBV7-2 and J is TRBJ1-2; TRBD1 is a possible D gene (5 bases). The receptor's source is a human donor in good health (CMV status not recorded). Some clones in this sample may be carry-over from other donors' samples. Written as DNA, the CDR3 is TGTGCCAGCTCTCAGGGAATCGGCTATGGCTACACCTTC. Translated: CASSQGIGYGYTF.